This T cell receptor (beta chain) was observed in a study of cytomegalovirus exposure and HLA in healthy donors. It was with 60 Vbeta and 13 Jbeta primers that the PCR ran. Authors' methods: In a later analysis, the count reached 76 million or so unique TCR beta chains, with approximately 10 million shared. The repertoire was sequenced with immunoSEQ multiplex PCR; TCRdb's copy has only in-frame clones and lacks some. V and J calls and clone size are given by that table; D and trimming were obtained from the DNA. Here the sample spans approximately 210,000 clones, around 86% being singletons. The CDR3 spans 16 residues. V dropped 0 bases and J dropped 5; count of bases not matched to a gene: 1. CDR1 is KGHSH and CDR2 is LQKENI in the germline V gene.

This TCR came from a woman aged 18-30 years in good health and CMV-seronegative. What was sequenced was PBMCs. This chain uses TRBV18 with TRBJ2-5, with TRBD2 matching over 15 bases. The CDR3 DNA reads TGTGCCAGCTCACCACCGGGACTAGCGGGAGGTGAGACCCAGTACTTC. Protein product: CASSPPGLAGGETQYF.